These 21 T cell receptor beta chains were sequenced from one sample in a study of blood T cell repertoires in COVID-19. Profiled with immunoSEQ multiplex PCR; TCRdb holds only in-frame clones, not every one. The sample holds 63,000 or so clones, about 88% seen once. The sample comprised peripheral blood. Every receptor here comes from a human donor in a cohort sampled during active COVID-19.

The chain is built from TRBV9 and TRBJ2-1, with a possible D match to TRBD1 (5 bases). The germline CDR1 and CDR2 sequences are SGDLS and YYNGEE. Trimming stripped 3 bases from V and 2 bases from J, with 12 bases between. The CDR3 length is 15 residues. CDR3 DNA: TGTGCCAGCAGCGCCCAGGGTCTCCCCTACAATGAGCAGTTCTTC. This codes for CASSAQGLPYNEQFF.

V usage is TRBV11-3 and J usage is TRBJ2-3; 10 positions match TRBD2. Germline-derived CDR1 and CDR2 are SGHNT and YENEEA. V lost 5 bases and J lost 2; bases outside the gene matches: 10. This CDR3 comprises 17 residues. CDR3 DNA: TGTGCCAGCAGCGGAGACTTGGGACTAGCGCCCACAGATACGCAGTATTTT. This encodes CASSGDLGLAPTDTQYF.

The chain combines TRBV14 with TRBJ2-1, with no clear D. Germline V gene sequence: CDR1 SGHDN, CDR2 FVKESK. V lost 4 bases to trimming and J lost 3 bases, with 13 bases between them. This CDR3 region has 15 residues. CDR3 sequence: CASSRGPTIYNEQFF. The CDR3 DNA reads as TGTGCCAGCAGCCGCGGCCCTACCATCTACAATGAGCAGTTCTTC.

This chain uses TRBV5-8 with TRBJ1-5; 8 nucleotides agree with TRBD1. The junction had 7 bases not matched to a gene; V was cut back by 2 bases and J by 9 bases. The CDR3 totals 14 residues. Germline loops: CDR1 SGHTS, CDR2 YDEGEE. CDR3 amino acids: CASSFRTGFRPQHF. The DNA for the CDR3 is TGTGCCAGCAGCTTCAGGACAGGGTTCAGGCCCCAGCATTTT. The full variable domain, completed using reference TRBV5-8 and TRBJ1-5, is EAGVTQSPTHLIKTRGQQATLRCSPISGHTSVYWYQQALGLGLQFLLWYDEGEERNRGNFPPRFSGRQFPNYSSELNVNALELEDSALYLCASSFRTGFRPQHFGDGTRLSIL.

V gene TRBV6-1 combines with J gene TRBJ2-1, with 10 bases matching TRBD2. The J segment lost 9 bases and the V segment lost 0 bases, leaving 5 bases of the junction unmatched. Germline V gene data show CDR1 as MNHNS and CDR2 as SASEGT. The CDR3 consists of 15 residues. DNA for the CDR3: TGTGCCAGCAGTGAAGCGGGGACTAGCGAGGGTGAGCAGTTCTTC. Amino acid sequence: CASSEAGTSEGEQFF.

V is TRBV29-1 and J is TRBJ2-3; 9 nucleotides line up with TRBD2. Per germline, CDR1 SQVTM and CDR2 ANQGSEA. V dropped 6 bases and J dropped 4; count of bases not matched to a gene: 11. The length of the CDR3 is 15 residues. CDR3 region: CSVAGASGTADTQYF. DNA for the CDR3: TGCAGCGTCGCGGGGGCTAGCGGGACCGCAGATACGCAGTATTTT.

This clone was seen a few times. V is TRBV9 and J is TRBJ2-1; maybe TRBD1 (5 bases). V gave up 0 bases and J gave up 5 bases, with 9 bases separating them. CDR1 is SGDLS, CDR2 YYNGEE, per germline. There are 14 residues in the CDR3. The CDR3: CASSVGPGHNEQFF. CDR3 nucleotide sequence: TGTGCCAGCAGCGTAGGACCAGGGCACAATGAGCAGTTCTTC.

This clone was found once. The chain uses TRBV5-4 and TRBJ2-7; TRBD2 agrees at 9 bases. The junction had 5 bases not matched to a gene; V was cut back by 4 bases and J by 3 bases. The CDR3 loop spans 14 amino acids. Germline-derived CDR1 and CDR2 are SGHNT and YYREEE (reference sequence). CDR3 sequence: CASSPMTSGYEQYF. CDR3 in DNA: TGTGCCAGCAGCCCGATGACTAGCGGCTACGAGCAGTACTTC. Full variable domain (remainder filled in from reference TRBV5-4 and TRBJ2-7): ETGVTQSPTHLIKTRGQQVTLRCSSQSGHNTVSWYQQALGQGPQFIFQYYREEENGRGNFPPRFSGLQFPNYSSELNVNALELDDSALYLCASSPMTSGYEQYFGPGTRLTVT.

The J gene is TRBJ1-2, the V gene TRBV19; 9 nucleotides match TRBD1. The CDR3 contains 13 residues. The germline V gene encodes CDR1 LNHDA and CDR2 SQIVND (reference sequence). J gave up 8 bases and V 6 bases, and 7 bases lay outside the gene matches. CDR3 loop: CASRVGQGRGYTF. CDR3 DNA: TGTGCCAGTAGGGTCGGACAGGGGCGAGGCTACACCTTC.

This sequence joins TRBV27 and TRBJ2-1; D unresolved. Germline V gene lookup returns CDR1 MNHEY and CDR2 SMNVEV (reference sequence). V was pared by 2 bases and J by 1 base, with 9 bases between. The CDR3 contains 15 residues. The CDR3 nucleotides are TGTGCCAGCAGTTTAGGTCTACTGTCCTACAATGAGCAGTTCTTC. Translation: CASSLGLLSYNEQFF.

The count of this clone is one. This rearrangement joins TRBV7-2 to TRBJ2-7; maybe TRBD2 (6 bases). The CDR3 extends over 13 amino acids. Deletions cut 3 bases from V and 3 bases from J, with 9 bases between. Germline V gene lookup returns CDR1 SGHTA and CDR2 FQGNSA. The DNA for the CDR3 is TGTGCCAGCAGCTTGGGGGGAATCTACGAGCAGTACTTC. Translating gives CASSLGGIYEQYF.

V and J are TRBV7-9 and TRBJ2-1; D is possibly TRBD1 (5 bases). CDR1 SEHNR and CDR2 FQNEAQ come from the germline V gene (reference sequence). CDR3 length equals 16 residues. The germline V and J ends were trimmed by 4 bases and 1 base, with 14 bases remaining between them. CDR3 nucleotide sequence: TGTGCCAGCAGCTATTTCGGCCAGGGATCCTACAATGAGCAGTTCTTC. Its translation: CASSYFGQGSYNEQFF.

The chain couples TRBV11-2 to TRBJ1-4; 7 bases align to TRBD1. This CDR3 is 14 amino acids long. Germline-derived CDR1 and CDR2 are SGHAT and FQNNGV. V shed 1 base and J 7 bases; nucleotides not matched to a gene: 3. The CDR3 DNA follows: TGTGCCAGCAGCTTAGGGGGACAGATTGAAAAACTGTTTTTT. Protein sequence: CASSLGGQIEKLFF.

The V gene is TRBV5-4, the J gene TRBJ2-1; 11 positions agree with TRBD2. The CDR3 totals 15 residues. V lost 1 base and J lost 6; bases outside the gene matches: 3. Germline CDR1 reads SGHNT; CDR2 reads YYREEE (reference sequence). DNA of the CDR3: TGTGCCAGCAGCTTGAAGCTAGCGGGAGGCAATGAGCAGTTCTTC. Amino acids: CASSLKLAGGNEQFF.

The chain uses TRBV5-4 and TRBJ2-3; 8 nucleotides agree with TRBD1. This CDR3 comprises 15 residues. V lost 1 base to trimming and J lost 3 bases; unmatched junction nucleotides: 4. Germline CDR1 and CDR2: SGHNT and YYREEE (reference sequence). The CDR3 bases are TGTGCCAGCAGCTTGCCGGGGACAGGAACAGATACGCAGTATTTT. Translation: CASSLPGTGTDTQYF.

The chain joins TRBV9 to TRBJ1-1; TRBD1 matches at 9 bases. The germline V gene encodes CDR1 SGDLS and CDR2 YYNGEE. The CDR3 sequence is 13 residues long. V dropped 3 bases and J dropped 12; count of bases not matched to a gene: 9. The CDR3 DNA reads as TGTGCCAGCAGCGAAACCGGACAGGGGAAAACTTTCTTT. Translation gives CASSETGQGKTFF.

This rearrangement joins TRBV27 to TRBJ2-3; 8 positions agree with TRBD2. The trim removed 5 bases at V and 3 bases at J, leaving 4 bases unmatched. CDR1 is MNHEY, CDR2 SMNVEV, per germline (reference sequence). The CDR3 loop spans 14 amino acids. The CDR3 here is CASSIGTSTDTQYF. CDR3 DNA: TGTGCCAGCAGTATCGGGACTAGTACAGATACGCAGTATTTT.

The gene calls are TRBV6-6 and TRBJ2-7; the match to TRBD1 covers 8 bases. Germline-derived CDR1 and CDR2 are MNHNY and SVGAGI (reference sequence). The CDR3 is 11 residues long. The V gene end was trimmed by 4 bases and the J gene end by 10 bases; junction bases not matched to a gene: 3. CDR3 DNA: TGTGCCAGCAGTTCCGGACAGGGACAGTACGTC. Translated, it gives CASSSGQGQYV.

This clone was counted a single time. This rearrangement joins TRBV6-2 or TRBV6-3 to TRBJ2-5; 11 nucleotides align to TRBD1. With V trimmed by 5 bases and J by 0 bases, 8 bases remained unmatched. CDR1 is MNHEY, CDR2 SVGEGT, per germline. The CDR3 has 17 residues. The CDR3 nucleotides are TGTGCCAGCAGTCCCCGAGGGACAGGGGGGTACCAAGAGACCCAGTACTTC. It codes for CASSPRGTGGYQETQYF.

The rearrangement uses TRBV5-6 and TRBJ2-7, with D possibly being TRBD1 (5 bases). Germline lookup yields CDR1 SGHDT and CDR2 YYEEEE. The CDR3 length is 14 residues. V lost 0 bases to trimming and J lost 1 base, with 8 bases between them. The CDR3 DNA sequence: TGTGCCAGCAGCTTGGGACAGCCATCCTACGAGCAGTACTTC. It translates to CASSLGQPSYEQYF.

The chain is built from TRBV24-1 and TRBJ1-4; tentatively, D is TRBD1 (6 bases). From germline, CDR1 is KGHDR and CDR2 SFDVKD. Trimming took 2 bases from V and 10 from J, leaving 16 bases between them. The CDR3 is made up of 15 amino acids. Written as DNA, the CDR3 is TGTGCCACCAGTGATTCATACACGGCGGGGGCAAAACTGTTTTTT. This sequence encodes CATSDSYTAGAKLFF.